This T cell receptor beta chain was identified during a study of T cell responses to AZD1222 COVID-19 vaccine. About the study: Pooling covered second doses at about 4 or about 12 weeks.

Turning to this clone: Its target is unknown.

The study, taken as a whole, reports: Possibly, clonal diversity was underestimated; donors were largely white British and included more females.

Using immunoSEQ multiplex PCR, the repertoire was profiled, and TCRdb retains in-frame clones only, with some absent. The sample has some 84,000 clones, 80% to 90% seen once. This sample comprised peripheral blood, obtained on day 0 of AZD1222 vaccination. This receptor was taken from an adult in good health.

The CDR3 spells CASSLGESVSGRQFF. The DNA of the CDR3 is TGTGCCAGCAGTTTGGGAGAAAGTGTTAGTGGGAGGCAGTTCTTC. The rearrangement joins TRBV28 to TRBJ2-1, with D tentatively TRBD2 (5 bases). Germline V CDR1 and CDR2: MDHEN, SYDVKM. The CDR3 is 15 amino acids. Trimming shortened V by 3 bases and J by 12 bases, and 21 bases separated the two germline ends.